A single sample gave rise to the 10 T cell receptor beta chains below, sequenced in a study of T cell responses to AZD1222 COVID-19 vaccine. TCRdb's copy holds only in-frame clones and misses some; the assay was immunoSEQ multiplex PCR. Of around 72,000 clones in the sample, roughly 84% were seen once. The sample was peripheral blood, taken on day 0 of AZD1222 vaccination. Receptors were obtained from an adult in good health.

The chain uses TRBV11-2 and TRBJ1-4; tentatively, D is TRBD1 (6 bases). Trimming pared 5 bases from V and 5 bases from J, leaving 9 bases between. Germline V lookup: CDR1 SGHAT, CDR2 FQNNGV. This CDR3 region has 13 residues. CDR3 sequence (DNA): TGTGCCAGCAGCCCGGACAGAAATGAAAAACTGTTTTTT. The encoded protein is CASSPDRNEKLFF.

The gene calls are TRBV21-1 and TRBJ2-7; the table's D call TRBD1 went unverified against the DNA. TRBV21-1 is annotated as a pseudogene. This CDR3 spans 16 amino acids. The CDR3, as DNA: TGTGCCAGCAGCAAAGCGGAGCAGGGGATGTCCTACGAGCAGTACTTC. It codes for CASSKAEQGMSYEQYF.

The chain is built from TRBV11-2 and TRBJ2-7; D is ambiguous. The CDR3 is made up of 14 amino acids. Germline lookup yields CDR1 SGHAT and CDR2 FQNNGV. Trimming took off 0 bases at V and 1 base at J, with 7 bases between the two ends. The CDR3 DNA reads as TGTGCCAGCAGCTTAGAGTCCTTTTCCTACGAGCAGTACTTC. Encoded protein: CASSLESFSYEQYF. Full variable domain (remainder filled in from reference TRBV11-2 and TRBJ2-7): EAGVAQSPRYKIIEKRQSVAFWCNPISGHATLYWYQQILGQGPKLLIQFQNNGVVDDSQLPKDRFSAERLKGVDSTLKIQPAKLEDSAVYLCASSLESFSYEQYFGPGTRLTVT.

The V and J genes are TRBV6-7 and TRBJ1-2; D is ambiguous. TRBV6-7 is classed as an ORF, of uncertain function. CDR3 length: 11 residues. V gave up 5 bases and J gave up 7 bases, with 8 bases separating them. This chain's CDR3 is CASSQTGGYTF. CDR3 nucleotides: TGTGCCAGCAGTCAGACGGGTGGCTACACCTTC.

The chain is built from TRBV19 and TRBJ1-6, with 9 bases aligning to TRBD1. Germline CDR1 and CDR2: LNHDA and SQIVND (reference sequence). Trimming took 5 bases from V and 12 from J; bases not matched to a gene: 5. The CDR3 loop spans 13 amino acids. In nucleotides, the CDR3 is TGTGCCAGTAGTCCCCCGGGACAGGGACCCCTCCACTTT. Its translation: CASSPPGQGPLHF.

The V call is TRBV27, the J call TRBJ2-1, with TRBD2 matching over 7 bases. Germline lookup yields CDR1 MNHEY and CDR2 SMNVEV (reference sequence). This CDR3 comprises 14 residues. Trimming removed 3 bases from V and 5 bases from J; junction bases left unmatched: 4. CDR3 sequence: CASSLGGGDNEQFF. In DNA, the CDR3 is TGTGCCAGCAGTTTGGGGGGGGGAGACAATGAGCAGTTCTTC.

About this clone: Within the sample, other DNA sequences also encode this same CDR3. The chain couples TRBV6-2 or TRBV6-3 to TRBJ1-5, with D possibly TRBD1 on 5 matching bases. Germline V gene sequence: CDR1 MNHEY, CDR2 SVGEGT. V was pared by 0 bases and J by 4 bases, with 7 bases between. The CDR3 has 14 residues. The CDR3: CASSYSGGNQPQHF. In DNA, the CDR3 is TGTGCCAGCAGTTACTCGGGGGGTAATCAGCCCCAGCATTTT.

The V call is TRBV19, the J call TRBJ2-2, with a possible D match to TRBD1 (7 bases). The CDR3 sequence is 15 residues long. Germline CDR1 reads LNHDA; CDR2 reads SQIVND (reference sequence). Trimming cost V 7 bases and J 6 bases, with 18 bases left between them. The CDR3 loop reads CASTSGQAGPGELFF. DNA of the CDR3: TGTGCCAGTACCTCTGGACAGGCGGGACCCGGGGAGCTGTTTTTT.

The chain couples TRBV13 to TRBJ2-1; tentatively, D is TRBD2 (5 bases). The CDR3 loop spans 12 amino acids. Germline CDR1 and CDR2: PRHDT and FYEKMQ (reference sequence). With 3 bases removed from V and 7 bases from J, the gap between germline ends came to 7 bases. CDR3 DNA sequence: TGTGCCAGCAGCTTGGAGGTGAATGAGCAGTTCTTC. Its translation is CASSLEVNEQFF. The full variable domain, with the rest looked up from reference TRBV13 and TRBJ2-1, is AAGVIQSPRHLIKEKRETATLKCYPIPRHDTVYWYQQGPGQDPQFLISFYEKMQSDKGSIPDRFSAQQFSDYHSELNMSSLELGDSALYFCASSLEVNEQFFGPGTRLTVL.

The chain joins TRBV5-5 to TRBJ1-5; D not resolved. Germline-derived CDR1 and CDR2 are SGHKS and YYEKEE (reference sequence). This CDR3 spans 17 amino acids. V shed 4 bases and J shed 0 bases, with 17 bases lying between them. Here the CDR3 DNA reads TGTGCCAGCAGCCCTGTCCAGCCACTTAGTAGCAATCAGCCCCAGCATTTT. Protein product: CASSPVQPLSSNQPQHF.